This T cell receptor (beta chain) comes out of a study of blood T cells in healthy people across ages. Sample-barcoded 5' priming and a J-beta primer mix drove a second PCR of roughly 6 to 12 cycles. From each sample, at least 3 million paired-end reads containing CDR3 were obtained. TCRdb redid the calling of the 5' RACE reads with MiXCR, one entry per CDR3 protein. The table includes about 1,600,000 distinct CDR3 sequences, about 40% detected once. Overall study results and limits: Age brought a roughly linear fall in TCR beta diversity measured per million T cells.

Deletions cut 1 base from V and 8 bases from J, with 14 bases between. Germline V gives CDR1 MGHRA, CDR2 YSYEKL. The length of the CDR3 is 14 residues. This clonotype has a handful of counts. Its antigen is as yet unknown. The rearrangement uses TRBV4-1 and TRBJ1-2; tentative D call: TRBD1 (5 bases). The receptor's source is a woman under 30 in good health. The sequencing sample was made of blood. Written as DNA, the CDR3 is TGCGCCAGCAGCCAAGTCGGGGACTCTGAAGGCTACACCTTC. This sequence encodes CASSQVGDSEGYTF.